Listed below are T cell receptor beta chains from one sample, sequenced in a study of blood T cell repertoires in COVID-19. Method: immunoSEQ multiplex PCR; TCRdb's copy keeps in-frame clones and lacks some. The sample lists roughly 230,000 clones; approximately 85% were seen once. The sample comprised peripheral blood. The receptors were gathered from a man aged 50 to 60 with acute or convalescent COVID-19. CDR3s include the opening cysteine and the closing phenylalanine or tryptophan. A D gene is named only where the DNA matches it firmly. Clone size is stated in some rows and not others, as once, few, many or a class when expanded.

D: -; V: TRBV14; J: TRBJ2-5; size: -; CDR3: CASSRQTGTQYF; DNA: TGTGCCAGCAGCCGGCAAACGGGGACCCAGTACTTC
D: -; V: TRBV7-2; J: TRBJ2-3; size: -; CDR3: CASSQLRYTQYF; DNA: TGTGCCAGCAGCCAACTACGGTATACGCAGTATTTT
D: TRBD1; V: TRBV5-1; J: TRBJ2-5; size: few; CDR3: CASSLASGTGRVETQYF; DNA: TGCGCCAGCAGCCTGGCCTCCGGGACAGGGAGGGTGGAGACCCAGTACTTC
D: TRBD1; V: TRBV2; J: TRBJ2-1; size: -; CDR3: CASHRQGTNEQFF; DNA: TGTGCCAGCCACAGACAGGGGACGAATGAGCAGTTCTTC
D: -; V: TRBV24-1; J: TRBJ2-1; size: -; CDR3: CATSDSPRADNEQFF; DNA: TGTGCCACCAGTGATTCACCCAGGGCGGACAATGAGCAGTTCTTC
D: TRBD2; V: TRBV28; J: TRBJ2-1; size: -; CDR3: CASSLSGLEYNEQFF; DNA: TGTGCCAGCAGTTTATCGGGACTAGAATACAATGAGCAGTTCTTC
D: TRBD1; V: TRBV5-6; J: TRBJ1-3; size: -; CDR3: CASSWGQGAGNTIYF; DNA: TGTGCCAGCAGCTGGGGACAGGGAGCCGGAAACACCATATATTTT
D: -; V: TRBV6-5; J: TRBJ2-1; size: -; CDR3: CASSSDLGVDEQFF; DNA: TGTGCCAGCAGTTCGGATCTCGGGGTTGATGAGCAGTTCTTC
D: -; V: TRBV28; J: TRBJ1-2; size: -; CDR3: CASSPTLNYGYTF; DNA: TGTGCCAGCAGTCCGACACTTAACTATGGCTACACCTTC
D: TRBD1; V: TRBV29-1; J: TRBJ2-3; size: -; CDR3: CSAQQGATDTQYF; DNA: TGCAGCGCCCAACAGGGGGCGACAGATACGCAGTATTTT
D: TRBD2; V: TRBV10-3; J: TRBJ2-1; size: -; CDR3: CAISEPETSGSDEQFF; DNA: TGTGCCATCAGTGAACCCGAAACTAGCGGGAGCGATGAGCAGTTCTTC
D: -; V: TRBV28; J: TRBJ1-4; size: -; CDR3: CASSLAEAFNEKLFF; DNA: TGTGCCAGCAGTTTGGCGGAGGCGTTTAATGAAAAACTGTTTTTT
D: -; V: TRBV27; J: TRBJ2-7; size: -; CDR3: CASSVGAPRSYEQYF; DNA: TGTGCCAGCAGTGTCGGCGCGCCTAGGTCCTACGAGCAGTACTTC
D: -; V: TRBV7-3; J: TRBJ1-1; size: once; CDR3: CAYDGGAEAFF; DNA: TGTGCCTACGACGGGGGAGCTGAAGCTTTCTTT
D: TRBD1; V: TRBV28; J: TRBJ1-2; size: -; CDR3: CASSPGTGGPKGGYTF; DNA: TGTGCCAGCAGCCCCGGGACAGGGGGCCCGAAGGGCGGCTACACCTTC
D: TRBD1; V: TRBV5-4; J: TRBJ1-2; size: few; CDR3: CASSLVGTGANGLDGYTF; DNA: TGTGCCAGCAGCTTGGTTGGGACAGGGGCCAATGGGTTGGATGGCTACACCTTC
D: TRBD1; V: TRBV11-2; J: TRBJ2-7; size: -; CDR3: CASSHGTGGSYEQYF; DNA: TGTGCCAGCAGCCACGGGACAGGGGGCTCCTACGAGCAGTACTTC
D: TRBD1; V: TRBV2; J: TRBJ2-7; size: once; CDR3: CASSGRQGKYEQYF; DNA: TGTGCCAGCAGTGGACGACAGGGGAAATACGAGCAGTACTTC
D: TRBD2; V: TRBV11-3; J: TRBJ2-1; size: -; CDR3: CASGQRGVTNEQFF; DNA: TGTGCCAGCGGCCAGCGGGGGGTCACCAATGAGCAGTTCTTC
D: TRBD1; V: TRBV28; J: TRBJ1-5; size: -; CDR3: CASSLRDRAAEPQHF; DNA: TGTGCCAGCAGTTTGAGGGACAGGGCGGCGGAGCCCCAGCATTTT
D: TRBD1; V: TRBV3-1/TRBV3-2; J: TRBJ1-2; size: -; CDR3: CASKTGDYGYTF; DNA: TGTGCCAGCAAAACAGGGGACTATGGCTACACCTTC
D: -; V: TRBV7-9; J: TRBJ1-1; size: -; CDR3: CASSLQGFTEAFF; DNA: TGTGCCAGCAGCTTACAGGGTTTTACTGAAGCTTTCTTT
D: -; V: TRBV5-6; J: TRBJ1-4; size: -; CDR3: CASSTWAEKLFF; DNA: TGTGCCAGCAGCACCTGGGCAGAAAAACTGTTTTTT
D: -; V: TRBV6-5; J: TRBJ2-7; size: -; CDR3: CASSTRQAEYEQYF; DNA: TGTGCCAGCAGTACCCGACAGGCGGAGTACGAGCAGTACTTC
D: -; V: TRBV3-1/TRBV3-2; J: TRBJ1-2; size: -; CDR3: CASSQDSTVGYGYTF; DNA: TGTGCCAGCAGCCAAGATTCGACAGTCGGCTATGGCTACACCTTC
D: TRBD2; V: TRBV30; J: TRBJ2-7; size: once; CDR3: CAYSRDYSDEQYF; DNA: TGTGCCTACAGCCGGGACTACTCGGACGAGCAGTACTTC
D: -; V: TRBV7-8; J: TRBJ1-3; size: -; CDR3: CASSLVPSISGNTIYF; DNA: TGTGCCAGCAGCTTAGTCCCCAGTATCTCTGGAAACACCATATATTTT
D: -; V: TRBV7-6; J: TRBJ1-1; size: -; CDR3: CASSLTGSSGEAFF; DNA: TGTGCCAGCAGCTTAACAGGGAGCTCAGGTGAAGCTTTCTTT
D: -; V: TRBV24-1; J: TRBJ2-7; size: -; CDR3: CATSDWATRRSGDEQYF; DNA: TGTGCCACCAGTGATTGGGCGACGCGTCGGTCCGGCGACGAGCAGTACTTC
D: TRBD1; V: TRBV11-3; J: TRBJ1-2; size: -; CDR3: CASSSDRANGYTF; DNA: TGTGCCAGCAGCTCCGACAGGGCCAATGGCTACACCTTC
D: -; V: TRBV15; J: TRBJ2-2; size: -; CDR3: CATSRASSDNTGELFF; DNA: TGTGCCACCAGCAGAGCCAGTAGCGATAACACCGGGGAGCTGTTTTTT
D: -; V: TRBV6-5; J: TRBJ1-5; size: once; CDR3: CASSYSRYQPQHF; DNA: TGTGCCAGCAGTTACTCGAGGTATCAGCCCCAGCATTTT
D: TRBD1; V: TRBV10-1; J: TRBJ2-1; size: -; CDR3: CASSAGTGGSYNEQFF; DNA: TGCGCCAGCAGCGCGGGGACAGGGGGCTCCTACAATGAGCAGTTCTTC
D: -; V: TRBV19; J: TRBJ2-4; size: -; CDR3: CASSLSGPLNIQYF; DNA: TGTGCCAGTAGTCTTAGCGGTCCCTTAAACATTCAGTACTTC
D: -; V: TRBV29-1; J: TRBJ2-1; size: -; CDR3: CSVELSNEQFF; DNA: TGCAGCGTTGAACTTAGCAATGAGCAGTTCTTC
D: TRBD2; V: TRBV10-2; J: TRBJ2-1; size: few; CDR3: CASKLAGVYDEQFF; DNA: TGCGCCAGCAAGCTAGCGGGAGTCTACGATGAGCAGTTCTTC
D: -; V: TRBV30; J: TRBJ1-2; size: -; CDR3: CAWSALTGNYGYTF; DNA: TGTGCCTGGAGCGCTCTAACCGGGAACTATGGCTACACCTTC
D: -; V: TRBV11-2; J: TRBJ1-1; size: -; CDR3: CASSPQGYEAFF; DNA: TGTGCCAGCAGCCCCCAGGGGTATGAAGCTTTCTTT
D: TRBD1; V: TRBV9; J: TRBJ2-2; size: -; CDR3: CASSPRTGTEVRTGELFF; DNA: TGTGCCAGCAGCCCACGGACAGGGACGGAGGTGCGGACCGGGGAGCTGTTTTTT
D: TRBD1; V: TRBV5-1; J: TRBJ1-3; size: -; CDR3: CASSLAGTGARGNTIYF; DNA: TGCGCCAGCAGCTTGGCCGGTACAGGGGCAAGGGGGAACACCATATATTTT
D: -; V: TRBV2; J: TRBJ1-3; size: -; CDR3: CASSDGRVGNTIYF; DNA: TGTGCCAGCAGTGACGGCAGGGTTGGAAACACCATATATTTT
D: TRBD1; V: TRBV9; J: TRBJ2-1; size: -; CDR3: CASSVVGDRPYNEQFF; DNA: TGTGCCAGCAGCGTAGTAGGGGACAGGCCGTACAATGAGCAGTTCTTC
D: -; V: TRBV4-1; J: TRBJ2-1; size: -; CDR3: CASSQEYFVRSSYNEQFF; DNA: TGCGCCAGCAGCCAAGAATATTTCGTTCGGAGCTCCTACAATGAGCAGTTCTTC
D: TRBD1; V: TRBV4-2; J: TRBJ1-2; size: -; CDR3: CASSQENRGGSGYTF; DNA: TGTGCCAGCAGCCAAGAGAACAGGGGAGGCTCTGGCTACACCTTC
D: -; V: TRBV7-9; J: TRBJ1-5; size: -; CDR3: CASSLTYQPQHF; DNA: TGTGCCAGCAGCCTAACCTATCAGCCCCAGCATTTT
D: TRBD1; V: TRBV10-3; J: TRBJ1-5; size: -; CDR3: CAISEGQGGNQPQHF; DNA: TGTGCCATCAGTGAGGGGCAGGGGGGCAATCAGCCCCAGCATTTT
D: TRBD2; V: TRBV20-1; J: TRBJ2-5; size: -; CDR3: CSASRGEETQYF; DNA: TGCAGTGCTAGTCGGGGGGAAGAGACCCAGTACTTC
D: -; V: TRBV15; J: TRBJ2-2; size: once; CDR3: CATSRPFSGDTGELFF; DNA: TGTGCCACCAGCAGACCTTTTTCAGGGGACACCGGGGAGCTGTTTTTT
D: -; V: TRBV5-5; J: TRBJ1-4; size: once; CDR3: CAILERTVYEKLFF; DNA: TGTGCCATCCTAGAAAGGACAGTTTATGAAAAACTGTTTTTT
D: -; V: TRBV11-2; J: TRBJ1-5; size: -; CDR3: CASSLGPGFNQPQHF; DNA: TGTGCCAGCAGCTTAGGTCCGGGTTTCAATCAGCCCCAGCATTTT
D: -; V: TRBV19; J: TRBJ1-6; size: -; CDR3: CASSTQGNLYTLHF; DNA: TGTGCCAGTAGTACCCAGGGGAACCTTTATACCCTCCACTTT
D: -; V: TRBV5-5; J: TRBJ1-2; size: -; CDR3: CASSLIQGHGYTF; DNA: TGTGCCAGCAGCTTAATACAGGGCCATGGCTACACCTTC
D: -; V: TRBV20-1; J: TRBJ2-7; size: -; CDR3: CSASLSTGSYEQYF; DNA: TGCAGTGCTAGTCTCTCGACAGGCTCCTACGAGCAGTACTTC
D: TRBD1; V: TRBV30; J: TRBJ1-4; size: -; CDR3: CAWSNRGLEKLFF; DNA: TGTGCCTGGAGTAACAGGGGGCTAGAAAAACTGTTTTTT
D: TRBD2; V: TRBV12-3/TRBV12-4; J: TRBJ2-7; size: -; CDR3: CASSFSGTGEQYF; DNA: TGTGCCAGCAGTTTCAGCGGGACCGGCGAGCAGTACTTC
D: TRBD1; V: TRBV6-5; J: TRBJ1-2; size: -; CDR3: CASRQGSGYTF; DNA: TGTGCCAGCAGACAGGGGTCTGGCTACACCTTC
D: -; V: TRBV5-1; J: TRBJ2-5; size: -; CDR3: CASRESETQYF; DNA: TGCGCCAGCAGGGAGAGTGAGACCCAGTACTTC
D: TRBD2; V: TRBV7-9; J: TRBJ2-1; size: -; CDR3: CASSLQTSGHNEQFF; DNA: TGTGCCAGCAGCTTACAAACTAGCGGCCACAATGAGCAGTTCTTC
D: -; V: TRBV5-1; J: TRBJ2-1; size: -; CDR3: CASASGGADYNEQFF; DNA: TGCGCCAGCGCCTCAGGAGGAGCTGACTACAATGAGCAGTTCTTC
D: -; V: TRBV3-1/TRBV3-2; J: TRBJ1-4; size: -; CDR3: CASSPSYLTQANEKLFF; DNA: TGTGCCAGCAGCCCCTCGTACCTGACACAGGCTAATGAAAAACTGTTTTTT